These 15 T cell receptor beta chains originate from one sample sequenced in a study of cytomegalovirus exposure and HLA in healthy donors. The PCR used 60 Vbeta and 13 Jbeta primers. Clones were sequenced by immunoSEQ multiplex PCR, and TCRdb holds only the in-frame ones, with some missing. The sample records roughly 200,000 clones, almost 85% being singletons. The sequenced material came from PBMCs. These receptor sequences come from a woman between 45 and 65 years old in good health and CMV-seronegative.

This chain joins TRBV6-5 and TRBJ2-7, with D hard to call. Between the trimmed V and J ends, which lost 0 bases and 5 bases, there was a span of 8 bases. Germline V lookup: CDR1 MNHEY, CDR2 SVGAGI. This CDR3 has 13 residues. CDR3 in DNA: TGTGCCAGCAGTTACTCTCGGGTCCACGAGCAGTACTTC. Translating gives CASSYSRVHEQYF.

This sequence joins TRBV15 and TRBJ2-1; possible D gene TRBD2, 6 bases. Trimming removed 1 base from V and 9 bases from J, with 13 bases in between. Germline values: CDR1 LNHNV, CDR2 YYDKDF (reference sequence). The CDR3 contains 14 residues. CDR3 DNA: TGTGCCACCAGCAGAGGGGGGGAGTCAGGTGAGCAGTTCTTC. Translating it yields CATSRGGESGEQFF.

CDR3 sequence: CAWSETSPADTQYF. The CDR3 nucleotides read TGTGCCTGGAGCGAGACTAGTCCGGCTGATACGCAGTATTTT. The gene calls are TRBV30 and TRBJ2-3; D is perhaps TRBD2 (6 bases). V lost 3 bases, J lost 6 bases, and 16 bases lay in between. The CDR3 has 14 residues. Germline V gene data show CDR1 as GTSNPN and CDR2 as SVGIG (reference sequence).

The chain couples TRBV4-1 to TRBJ2-7; the match to TRBD2 covers 13 bases. Germline V lookup: CDR1 MGHRA, CDR2 YSYEKL. This CDR3 is built from 16 residues. J was trimmed by 2 bases and V by 5 bases; bases with no gene match: 6. Written as DNA, the CDR3 is TGCGCCAGCAGCAAAGGACTAGCGGGAGTCCCCTACGAGCAGTACTTC. It yields the protein CASSKGLAGVPYEQYF.

This clone was detected once. The CDR3 DNA reads as TGTGCCAGCAGCTTAGGTCGAGGGAACACTGAAGCTTTCTTT. It yields the protein CASSLGRGNTEAFF. This chain joins TRBV7-9 and TRBJ1-1; D gene uncertain. V was pared by 1 base and J by 1 base, with 7 bases between. This CDR3 is built from 14 residues. Germline-derived CDR1 and CDR2 are SEHNR and FQNEAQ (reference sequence).

The V call is TRBV5-8, the J call TRBJ1-3; 9 positions match TRBD1. Germline CDR1 SGHTS, CDR2 YDEGEE. Trimming removed 7 bases from V and 10 bases from J; junction bases left unmatched: 15. This CDR3 region has 15 residues. Written as DNA, the CDR3 is TGTGCCAGCGCAAAACCGGGACAGGGTTTTGGAACCATATATTTT. Translation: CASAKPGQGFGTIYF.

CDR3 bases: TGTGCCACCAGCAGAGAACCCCTCGGCGAGCAGTACTTC. It yields the protein CATSREPLGEQYF. The gene calls are TRBV15 and TRBJ2-7; no clear D gene. The CDR3 contains 13 residues. The ends were cut back, 0 bases at V and 6 bases at J, with 9 bases in the middle. Germline-derived CDR1 and CDR2 are LNHNV and YYDKDF (reference sequence).

The chain employs TRBV11-2 and TRBJ2-7; D uncertain. V shed 0 bases and J shed 1 base, with 7 bases lying between them. Looked up from germline, CDR1 is SGHAT and CDR2 is FQNNGV. The CDR3 spans 14 residues. In nucleotides, the CDR3 is TGTGCCAGCAGCTTAGAGGGCTATTCCTACGAGCAGTACTTC. Residues: CASSLEGYSYEQYF.

This chain connects TRBV28 to TRBJ1-2, with 7 bases that match TRBD1. Germline V lookup: CDR1 MDHEN, CDR2 SYDVKM. The V and J ends lost 6 bases and 2 bases, in that order; junction bases with no gene match: 12. The CDR3 extends over 16 amino acids. The CDR3 nucleotides read TGTGCCAGCAGCCGATTTGGGACAGTTCAAAACTATGGCTACACCTTC. This encodes CASSRFGTVQNYGYTF.

There are a few counts of this clone. The CDR3 spells CASSLGQAGQFF. CDR3 nucleotides: TGTGCCAGCAGTTTAGGGCAGGCCGGGCAGTTCTTC. The chain recombines TRBV28 with TRBJ2-1; D unclear. This CDR3 comprises 12 residues. Germline V CDR1 and CDR2: MDHEN, SYDVKM. Trimming stripped 2 bases from V and 12 bases from J, with 11 bases between.

The chain carries TRBV15 and TRBJ2-3; 7 bases match TRBD2. Germline CDR1 reads LNHNV; CDR2 reads YYDKDF (reference sequence). The CDR3 extends over 15 amino acids. Trimming at V came to 3 bases and at J to 2 bases, leaving 5 bases not matched to a gene. The CDR3 loop is CATSRIAGTTDTQYF. The CDR3 bases are TGTGCCACCAGCAGGATAGCGGGTACCACAGATACGCAGTATTTT.

The chain is built from TRBV6-4 and TRBJ2-1; 9 bases are shared with TRBD2. Germline V gene sequence: CDR1 MRHNA, CDR2 SNTAGT. The CDR3 length is 14 residues. V lost 2 bases to trimming and J lost 10 bases; unmatched junction nucleotides: 6. The CDR3 DNA reads as TGTGCCAGCAGTGACGGTAGCGGGAGACAGGAGCAGTTCTTC. Its protein is CASSDGSGRQEQFF.

This clone showed up just once. V usage is TRBV19 and J usage is TRBJ2-7, with TRBD1 identical over 8 bases. V trimming: 5 bases; J trimming: 0 bases; junction bases outside the gene matches: 9. CDR1 and CDR2 from the germline V gene are LNHDA and SQIVND (reference sequence). This CDR3 spans 16 amino acids. CDR3 residues: CASSAGQGTASYEQYF. Written as DNA, the CDR3 is TGTGCCAGTAGTGCCGGACAGGGCACCGCCTCCTACGAGCAGTACTTC. Drawing the rest from reference TRBV19 and TRBJ2-7, the complete variable domain is DGGITQSPKYLFRKEGQNVTLSCEQNLNHDAMYWYRQDPGQGLRLIYYSQIVNDFQKGDIAEGYSVSREKKESFPLTVTSAQKNPTAFYLCASSAGQGTASYEQYFGPGTRLTVT.

The rearrangement joins TRBV30 to TRBJ2-2, with a possible D match to TRBD2 (6 bases). This CDR3 is built from 13 residues. Trimming cost V 4 bases and J 4 bases, with 10 bases left between them. The germline CDR1 and CDR2 sequences are GTSNPN and SVGIG (reference sequence). CDR3 sequence (DNA): TGTGCCTGGAAAGGAGGGCCCACCGGGGAGCTGTTTTTT. It specifies CAWKGGPTGELFF.

This clone was seen a handful of times. Here the CDR3 reads CAWSARTVYNSPLHF. The CDR3 DNA reads as TGTGCCTGGAGTGCCCGGACAGTCTATAATTCACCCCTCCACTTT. The V and J genes are TRBV30 and TRBJ1-6; D may be TRBD1 (6 bases). Trimming stripped 1 base from V and 3 bases from J, with 10 bases between. Looked up from germline, CDR1 is GTSNPN and CDR2 is SVGIG (reference sequence). The CDR3 runs 15 residues.